The present T cell receptor (beta chain) was sequenced within a study of spatial heterogeneity in lung cancer. Study-level information: An average of more than ten raw reads was observed per unique TCR and UMI combination.

By sample share, this clonotype is large. The library was prepared for alpha chains; this beta chain is a stray read, so its frequency means little. Time point noted: sample taken at primary tumor resection. V lost 0 bases and J lost 5, with 14 bases in between. There are 15 residues in the CDR3. CDR1 and CDR2 from the germline V gene are SGHRS and YFSETQ. Each CDR3 protein is one row after TCRdb ran MiXCR on the 5' RACE reads. The sample has more than 5,000 distinct CDR3 sequences, roughly an eighth seen once. The sequenced sample was lung tissue, obtained at surgery. The chain couples TRBV5-1 to TRBJ2-5; D gene ambiguous. The TCR comes from a human donor with early-stage non-small cell lung cancer. The CDR3 sequence is CASSLVGGSVETQYF. CDR3 nucleotides: TGCGCCAGCAGCTTGGTGGGCGGTTCTGTGGAGACCCAGTACTTC.